The 27 T cell receptor beta chains given below trace back to one sample, sequenced in a study of T-cell reconstitution after alpha-beta-depleted transplantation in children. Unique molecular identifiers were built into the TCRbeta library. TCRdb re-derived calls from the PCR reads in MiXCR, one entry per CDR3 protein. In the table there are about 980,000 distinct CDR3 sequences, about 30% of which are singletons. The sequencing used PBMCs, mostly from graft donor cells, collected 360 days after TCRalphabeta/CD19-depleted stem cell transplant. Every receptor here comes from a boy in the first two years of life who had a stem cell transplant for SCID, so the T cells may come from the graft donor.

The chain is built from TRBV6-1 and TRBJ2-1; TRBD2 matches at 11 bases. CDR1 is MNHNS and CDR2 is SASEGT in the germline V gene. V trimming: 5 bases; J trimming: 6 bases; junction bases outside the gene matches: 6. This CDR3 is built from 15 residues. The CDR3 spells CASSPTGTSGNEQFF. CDR3 sequence (DNA): TGTGCCAGCAGTCCGACCGGGACTAGCGGCAATGAGCAGTTCTTC.

This clonotype showed up just a few times. This chain connects TRBV19 to TRBJ1-5; 7 bases fit TRBD1. This CDR3 has 15 amino acids. The trim removed 6 bases at V and 3 bases at J, leaving 8 bases unmatched. Germline CDR1 and CDR2: LNHDA and SQIVND (reference sequence). CDR3 nucleotides: TGTGCCAGTAGGTTTTCGGACAGGTCCAATCAGCCCCAGCATTTT. It codes for CASRFSDRSNQPQHF.

The genes are TRBV5-1 and TRBJ2-5; 7 nucleotides match TRBD2. The V gene end was trimmed by 1 base and the J gene end by 5 bases; junction bases not matched to a gene: 5. The CDR3 is 14 amino acids. Germline CDR1 and CDR2: SGHRS and YFSETQ. The CDR3 is CASSLFGGMETQYF. CDR3 sequence (DNA): TGCGCCAGCAGCTTGTTCGGGGGGATGGAGACCCAGTACTTC. Full variable domain (outside the CDR3, taken from reference TRBV5-1 and TRBJ2-5): KAGVTQTPRYLIKTRGQQVTLSCSPISGHRSVSWYQQTPGQGLQFLFEYFSETQRNKGNFPGRFSGRQFSNSRSEMNVSTLELGDSALYLCASSLFGGMETQYFGPGTRLLVL.

The table lists this clonotype with a few counts. The CDR3, as DNA: TGCGCCAGCAGCCAAGGGACAGAGAGCGGCTACGAGCAGTACTTC. Its protein product is CASSQGTESGYEQYF. The gene calls are TRBV4-3 and TRBJ2-7, with D possibly matching TRBD1 (6 bases). CDR1 is LGHNA and CDR2 is YSLEER in the germline V gene. The CDR3 spans 15 residues. Deletions cut 1 base from V and 3 bases from J, with 13 bases between.

J is TRBJ2-7 and V is TRBV20-1; 9 bases agree with TRBD1. V trimming: 5 bases; J trimming: 3 bases; junction bases outside the gene matches: 5. From germline, CDR1 is DFQATT and CDR2 SNEGSKA (reference sequence). This CDR3 is 13 amino acids long. CDR3 bases: TGCAGTGCTCACCGGGACAGGGTCTACGAGCAGTACTTC. It is translated as CSAHRDRVYEQYF.

This chain links TRBV18 with TRBJ2-7, with D perhaps matching TRBD1 or TRBD2 (5 bases each). This CDR3 spans 16 amino acids. Germline loops: CDR1 KGHSH, CDR2 LQKENI. V was clipped by 4 bases and J by 2 bases, with 18 bases between them. The CDR3 reads CASSHYRRELPYEQYF. The CDR3 bases are TGTGCCAGCTCACATTATCGCAGGGAGCTACCCTACGAGCAGTACTTC.

This chain links TRBV12-3 or TRBV12-4 with TRBJ2-3, with 9 bases that match TRBD2. CDR3 size: 17 residues. V lost 5 bases to trimming and J lost 2 bases; unmatched junction nucleotides: 11. The CDR3 DNA is TGTGCCAGCAGTGGTTGGAGTGAGCGGGGGGACACAGATACGCAGTATTTT. It translates to CASSGWSERGDTDTQYF.

The chain uses TRBV9 and TRBJ2-5; tentatively, D is TRBD1 (6 bases). The germline V gene has CDR1 SGDLS and CDR2 YYNGEE. CDR3 length: 14 amino acids. Trimming cost V 4 bases and J 5 bases, with 15 bases left between them. The DNA of the CDR3 is TGTGCCAGCAGCCCGGGACAAGGGAGCGAGACCCAGTACTTC. Protein product: CASSPGQGSETQYF.

This chain connects TRBV5-1 to TRBJ2-1; TRBD2 matches at 7 bases. V shed 4 bases and J 8 bases; nucleotides not matched to a gene: 15. CDR1 is SGHRS and CDR2 is YFSETQ in the germline V gene. The CDR3 length is 16 residues. The CDR3 here is CASSQWAASGRYEQFF. CDR3 coding DNA: TGCGCCAGCAGCCAATGGGCCGCTAGCGGAAGGTATGAGCAGTTCTTC.

This clonotype was detected ten times or more. The rearrangement uses TRBV6-5 and TRBJ2-1; 10 bases map to TRBD2. Germline values: CDR1 MNHEY, CDR2 SVGAGI. The CDR3 has 19 amino acids. J was trimmed by 2 bases and V by 0 bases; bases with no gene match: 10. CDR3 residues: CASSYSASGGPKTYNEQFF. CDR3 DNA: TGTGCCAGCAGTTACTCGGCTAGCGGGGGCCCTAAGACCTACAATGAGCAGTTCTTC.

This clonotype turned up a few times. A much bigger clone sits one base away, suggesting this may be a read error. V gene TRBV12-3 or TRBV12-4 combines with J gene TRBJ1-1, with D tentatively TRBD1 (5 bases). Trimming took 6 bases from V and 1 from J, leaving 9 bases between them. The CDR3 has 13 residues. CDR3 in DNA: TGTGCCAGCAGGTTTACAGGGAACACTGAAGCTTTCTTT. This encodes CASRFTGNTEAFF.

This clonotype was detected only a few times. The chain combines TRBV4-2 with TRBJ2-1; 7 nucleotides agree with TRBD1. V lost 0 bases and J lost 7; bases outside the gene matches: 6. This CDR3 has 15 amino acids. The germline V gene has CDR1 LGHNA and CDR2 YNFKEQ. CDR3 nucleotide sequence: TGTGCCAGCAGCCAAGACCCGACAGGGATTAATGAGCAGTTCTTC. It specifies CASSQDPTGINEQFF.

This clonotype was observed at least ten times. The chain is built from TRBV7-9 and TRBJ2-3, with D hard to call. V dropped 6 bases and J dropped 5 bases, with 9 bases sitting between them. This CDR3 is built from 12 residues. The germline V gene encodes CDR1 SEHNR and CDR2 FQNEAQ (reference sequence). This CDR3 reads CASSLMVDTQYF. The CDR3 coding sequence is TGTGCCAGCAGTTTAATGGTAGATACGCAGTATTTT.

This chain joins TRBV27 and TRBJ2-2; D is possibly TRBD1 (5 bases). Germline assignment: CDR1 MNHEY and CDR2 SMNVEV (reference sequence). V was shortened by 6 bases and J by 4 bases, with 15 bases between the two germline ends. This CDR3 comprises 15 residues. The CDR3 DNA follows: TGTGCCAGCAGAGCCACGGCTGGGGCCACCGGGGAGCTGTTTTTT. Its translation: CASRATAGATGELFF.

J is TRBJ2-5 and V is TRBV28; D is unclear. The CDR3 is 13 residues long. In germline, CDR1 is MDHEN, CDR2 SYDVKM. V lost 5 bases to trimming and J lost 6 bases, with 13 bases between them. The CDR3 reads CASSGRLWKTQYF. The CDR3 coding sequence is TGTGCCAGCAGTGGTCGGTTATGGAAGACCCAGTACTTC.

This clonotype turned up a few times. The gene calls are TRBV5-1 and TRBJ2-7; D could derive from TRBD1 or TRBD2 (5 bases each). CDR3 length: 15 amino acids. Trimming stripped 0 bases from V and 6 bases from J, with 16 bases between. The germline CDR1 and CDR2 sequences are SGHRS and YFSETQ. The DNA for the CDR3 is TGCGCCAGCAGCTTGGATGGGGCCTGGGGGTCCGAGCAGTACTTC. Translated, it gives CASSLDGAWGSEQYF.

This chain links TRBV4-2 with TRBJ2-5, with TRBD2 identical over 11 bases. V gave up 0 bases and J gave up 5 bases; unmatched junction bases: 5. Germline CDR1 and CDR2: LGHNA and YNFKEQ. CDR3 length equals 16 residues. The CDR3 protein is CASSQDFSGGVETQYF. CDR3 coding DNA: TGTGCCAGCAGCCAAGACTTTAGCGGGGGGGTTGAGACCCAGTACTTC.

The chain recombines TRBV29-1 with TRBJ2-7, with 9 bases aligning to TRBD1. In germline, CDR1 is SQVTM, CDR2 ANQGSEA. The CDR3 totals 14 residues. Trimming removed 6 bases from V and 3 bases from J; junction bases left unmatched: 9. CDR3 sequence: CSVAGTGTYYEQYF. CDR3 sequence (DNA): TGCAGCGTCGCCGGGACAGGGACATACTACGAGCAGTACTTC.

This sequence joins TRBV20-1 and TRBJ2-7; 10 bases agree with TRBD1. The CDR3 consists of 15 residues. Germline trimming cut 7 bases from V and 2 bases from J; bases unmatched to any gene: 11. Per the germline V gene, CDR1 is DFQATT and CDR2 is SNEGSKA (reference sequence). The CDR3 spells CSGRLDRGRPYEQYF. The CDR3, as DNA: TGCAGTGGCAGACTCGACAGGGGGCGTCCCTACGAGCAGTACTTC.

This chain joins TRBV5-1 and TRBJ2-3; 8 bases fit TRBD2. This CDR3 spans 18 amino acids. The J segment lost 4 bases and the V segment lost 4 bases, leaving 17 bases of the junction unmatched. Germline CDR1 is SGHRS and CDR2 is YFSETQ. The DNA of the CDR3 is TGCGCCAGCAGCCCCCGTGGTAGCGGGACAATCCGCGCAGATACGCAGTATTTT. Translation: CASSPRGSGTIRADTQYF.

This clonotype has just a few counts. The chain couples TRBV6-1 to TRBJ1-5; D possibly corresponds to TRBD1 (5 bases). Germline V gives CDR1 MNHNS, CDR2 SASEGT. The V end was cut by 6 bases, the J end by 2 bases, with 11 bases between. The CDR3 contains 14 residues. The CDR3 DNA follows: TGTGCCAGCAGAATCGACAGCGGCAATCAGCCCCAGCATTTT. Translation gives CASRIDSGNQPQHF.

CDR3 in DNA: TGTGCCAGTTGCGCAAGCGGGGGGGCATCAGATACGCAGTATTTT. Encoded protein: CASCASGGASDTQYF. The V gene is TRBV12-3 or TRBV12-4, the J gene TRBJ2-3; 10 bases are a match to TRBD2. Trimming removed 9 bases from V and 4 bases from J; junction bases left unmatched: 10. The CDR3 sequence is 15 residues long.

In this sample, this clonotype turned up once. The chain combines TRBV11-2 with TRBJ2-1; 7 nucleotides line up with TRBD2. Germline CDR1 is SGHAT and CDR2 is FQNNGV. V lost 5 bases and J lost 0; bases outside the gene matches: 7. The CDR3 runs to 16 residues. DNA of the CDR3: TGTGCCAGCAGCACCCGGACTAGTCGCTCCTACAATGAGCAGTTCTTC. This translates into CASSTRTSRSYNEQFF.

As regards this clonotype: It may be a read error: a sequence one base away is much more abundant. This chain joins TRBV5-1 and TRBJ2-1; 7 bases fit TRBD2. The CDR3 has 13 amino acids. V dropped 3 bases and J dropped 6; count of bases not matched to a gene: 3. Germline V gives CDR1 SGHRS, CDR2 YFSETQ. The CDR3 spells CASSWGGRNEQFF. In nucleotides, the CDR3 is TGCGCCAGCAGCTGGGGAGGGCGCAATGAGCAGTTCTTC.

This clonotype was observed a few times. The chain combines TRBV15 with TRBJ2-7; tentatively, D is TRBD1 (5 bases). The CDR3 has 15 amino acids. Germline V CDR1 and CDR2: LNHNV, YYDKDF (reference sequence). V shed 3 bases and J shed 3 bases, with 15 bases lying between them. CDR3 protein: CATSRELQGIYEQYF. The DNA of the CDR3 is TGTGCCACCAGCAGGGAGTTGCAGGGTATCTACGAGCAGTACTTC.

The V gene is TRBV6-2 or TRBV6-3, the J gene TRBJ1-5; tentatively, D is TRBD1 (6 bases). The CDR3 covers 18 residues. Trimming took 6 bases from V and 2 from J, leaving 23 bases between them. Germline loops: CDR1 MNHEY, CDR2 SVGEGT. The DNA for the CDR3 is TGTGCCAGCAGCCCTCCCGGACAGCTAAGGCTGGGCAATCAGCCCCAGCATTTT. It codes for CASSPPGQLRLGNQPQHF.

This clonotype was observed many times. V gene TRBV9 combines with J gene TRBJ2-5; 7 bases fit TRBD1. The CDR3 has 13 amino acids. Per the germline V gene, CDR1 is SGDLS and CDR2 is YYNGEE. The ends lost 5 bases at V and 2 bases at J; junction bases unmatched: 3. The CDR3 DNA sequence: TGTGCCAGCAGTGTGGGACAGCAAGAGACCCAGTACTTC. This sequence encodes CASSVGQQETQYF.